The 30 T cell receptor beta chains in this list originate from one sample, sequenced in a study of vaccination and CD4 T cells after COVID-19. Once obtained from cultured CD4+ T cells, the DNA was sequenced using the Oncomine TCR Beta short-read assay. TCRdb redid the calling of the PCR reads with MiXCR, one entry per CDR3 protein. The sample shows about 20,000 distinct CDR3 sequences, just over 55% of them seen only once. Their target antigens are unknown. Sample treatment: approximately 9-day PBMC culture with coronavirus spike peptide pools or control peptides (ViraFEST assay). The sample was CD4+ T cells from blood, cultured in vitro. All receptors derive from a human donor who had recovered from COVID-19.

This sequence joins TRBV6-5 and TRBJ1-1; D remains unclear. The CDR3 consists of 14 residues. The V end was cut by 4 bases, the J end by 4 bases, with 13 bases between. The germline V gene has CDR1 MNHEY and CDR2 SVGAGI. This CDR3 reads CASSSRGFGTEAFF. CDR3 nucleotides: TGTGCCAGCAGTTCCCGGGGATTTGGCACTGAAGCTTTCTTT.

V usage is TRBV6-1 and J usage is TRBJ1-1, with TRBD1 identical over 8 bases. CDR1 and CDR2 (germline): MNHNS, SASEGT. The CDR3 covers 13 residues. Trimming removed 7 bases from V and 4 bases from J; junction bases left unmatched: 5. The CDR3 here is CASTRTGGTEAFF. In DNA, the CDR3 is TGTGCCAGCACCCGAACAGGGGGCACTGAAGCTTTCTTT.

This clonotype was observed a handful of times. V and J are TRBV6-5 and TRBJ1-2, with 9 bases aligning to TRBD1. The CDR3 is 14 residues long. V shed 2 bases, J shed 8 bases, and the junction held 6 bases outside the gene matches. In germline, CDR1 is MNHEY, CDR2 SVGAGI. The CDR3 loop reads CASSYHGTGRGYTF. The CDR3, as DNA: TGTGCCAGCAGTTACCACGGGACAGGGAGAGGCTACACCTTC.

This sequence joins TRBV12-3 or TRBV12-4 and TRBJ2-2, with D unresolved. This CDR3 has 12 amino acids. With 0 bases removed from V and 7 bases from J, the gap between germline ends came to 3 bases. The CDR3 is CASSLAHGELFF. The CDR3 nucleotides are TGTGCCAGCAGTTTAGCTCACGGGGAGCTGTTTTTT.

This sequence joins TRBV27 and TRBJ2-1; 9 nucleotides match TRBD1. The CDR3 is 15 amino acids. Germline V gene sequence: CDR1 MNHEY, CDR2 SMNVEV (reference sequence). With 2 bases clipped from V and 10 bases from J, the junction kept 9 bases outside the gene matches. CDR3 bases: TGTGCCAGCAGTTTAACGGGACAGGGAGCTTACGAGCAGTTCTTC. Protein: CASSLTGQGAYEQFF.

The chain has TRBV7-3 and TRBJ2-3; 7 bases line up with TRBD1. V dropped 5 bases and J dropped 5; count of bases not matched to a gene: 4. Germline V gives CDR1 SGHTA, CDR2 FQGTGA. CDR3 length equals 13 residues. The CDR3 DNA reads as TGTGCCAGCAGCCCCAACAGGGGAGATACGCAGTATTTT. Encoded protein: CASSPNRGDTQYF.

The chain couples TRBV6-5 to TRBJ1-1; D ambiguous. The ends were cut back, 0 bases at V and 5 bases at J, with 7 bases in the middle. This CDR3 comprises 13 residues. The germline CDR1 and CDR2 sequences are MNHEY and SVGAGI. The CDR3 protein is CASSYSGRTEAFF. The CDR3 coding sequence is TGTGCCAGCAGTTACTCAGGGCGTACTGAAGCTTTCTTT.

This clonotype was detected only a few times. The rearrangement joins TRBV12-3 or TRBV12-4 to TRBJ2-5; 9 positions agree with TRBD1. The CDR3 spans 14 residues. Germline trimming cut 5 bases from V and 5 bases from J; bases unmatched to any gene: 6. The CDR3 here is CASSRGQGRETQYF. CDR3 DNA: TGTGCCAGCAGTAGGGGACAGGGTAGGGAGACCCAGTACTTC.

This chain links TRBV12-3 or TRBV12-4 with TRBJ1-2; D is unclear. The V gene lost 0 bases and the J gene lost 6 bases, with 14 bases spanning the gap. The CDR3 sequence is 15 residues long. The CDR3 region has the DNA TGTGCCAGCAGTTTAGCGCCGGATCGCGGCGATGGCTACACCTTC. Its translation: CASSLAPDRGDGYTF.

This clonotype was observed a few times. The chain employs TRBV6-5 and TRBJ1-1, with 9 bases lining up with TRBD1. V was clipped by 4 bases and J by 2 bases; unmatched bases: 5. CDR1 is MNHEY and CDR2 is SVGAGI in the germline V gene. The CDR3 runs 15 residues. This CDR3 reads CASSSPGQGNTEAFF. The CDR3 bases are TGTGCCAGCAGTTCCCCGGGACAGGGTAACACTGAAGCTTTCTTT.

This rearrangement joins TRBV27 to TRBJ1-1; possibly TRBD1 for D (5 bases). This CDR3 spans 17 amino acids. With 5 bases removed from V and 0 bases from J, the gap between germline ends came to 19 bases. The germline V gene encodes CDR1 MNHEY and CDR2 SMNVEV (reference sequence). The CDR3 here is CASSPRVGGSMNTEAFF. In DNA, the CDR3 is TGTGCCAGCAGTCCGAGGGTCGGGGGGTCGATGAACACTGAAGCTTTCTTT.

The chain couples TRBV7-2 to TRBJ2-3; D not certain. The germline V gene has CDR1 SGHTA and CDR2 FQGNSA. CDR3 size: 15 residues. Trimming cost V 5 bases and J 0 bases, with 12 bases left between them. CDR3: CASSLGITSTDTQYF. The DNA for the CDR3 is TGTGCCAGCAGCCTGGGGATTACTAGCACAGATACGCAGTATTTT. The variable domain in full, with the rest retrieved from reference TRBV7-2 and TRBJ2-3, is GAGVSQSPSNKVTEKGKDVELRCDPISGHTALYWYRQSLGQGLEFLIYFQGNSAPDKSGLPSDRFSAERTGGSVSTLTIQRTQQEDSAVYLCASSLGITSTDTQYFGPGTRLTVL.

This chain links TRBV6-1 with TRBJ2-7; 7 positions agree with TRBD2. The V segment lost 1 base and the J segment 3 bases; nucleotides outside the gene matches: 6. The CDR3 has 15 amino acids. Looked up from germline, CDR1 is MNHNS and CDR2 is SASEGT. The CDR3, as DNA: TGTGCCAGCAGTGAAGTTTCTAGCGGACTCTACGAGCAGTACTTC. Amino acid sequence: CASSEVSSGLYEQYF.

This clonotype appeared once. The chain employs TRBV12-3 or TRBV12-4 and TRBJ2-7; TRBD2 matches 11 bases. With 2 bases clipped from V and 1 base from J, the junction kept 4 bases outside the gene matches. CDR3 length: 16 residues. CDR3 coding DNA: TGTGCCAGCAGTTTAAGGGCTAGCGGGAGGTCCTACGAGCAGTACTTC. It translates to CASSLRASGRSYEQYF.

J is TRBJ2-3 and V is TRBV11-2, with 14 bases aligning to TRBD2. The CDR3 length is 16 residues. The germline V gene encodes CDR1 SGHAT and CDR2 FQNNGV. The V segment lost 5 bases and the J segment 7 bases; nucleotides outside the gene matches: 8. This CDR3 is CASSPGLAGGLHTQYF. In DNA, the CDR3 is TGTGCCAGCAGCCCTGGACTAGCGGGGGGTCTGCATACGCAGTATTTT. The variable domain in full, with the rest retrieved from reference TRBV11-2 and TRBJ2-3, is EAGVAQSPRYKIIEKRQSVAFWCNPISGHATLYWYQQILGQGPKLLIQFQNNGVVDDSQLPKDRFSAERLKGVDSTLKIQPAKLEDSAVYLCASSPGLAGGLHTQYFGPGTRLTVL.

The gene calls are TRBV4-2 and TRBJ2-2; D may be TRBD2 (6 bases). Trimming pared 1 base from V and 2 bases from J, leaving 11 bases between. This CDR3 is built from 16 residues. The germline V gene encodes CDR1 LGHNA and CDR2 YNFKEQ. The CDR3: CASSQVGRGNTGELFF. The DNA of the CDR3 is TGTGCCAGCAGCCAAGTCGGGAGAGGAAACACCGGGGAGCTGTTTTTT.

The chain recombines TRBV11-1 with TRBJ2-1, with D perhaps matching TRBD2 (6 bases). The CDR3 extends over 13 amino acids. Germline CDR1 and CDR2: SGHAT and FQDESV (reference sequence). V was shortened by 10 bases and J by 8 bases, with 18 bases between the two germline ends. CDR3 sequence reads: CATSLVWGDEQFF. CDR3 DNA sequence: TGTGCCACCTCCCTCGTATGGGGGGATGAGCAGTTCTTC.

This clonotype was seen only once. The J gene is TRBJ2-5, the V gene TRBV6-1, with 14 bases aligning to TRBD2. Germline V gene sequence: CDR1 MNHNS, CDR2 SASEGT. V lost 6 bases, J lost 4 bases, and 7 bases stayed unmatched. This CDR3 region has 16 residues. DNA of the CDR3: TGTGCCAGCAGCCAGGGACTAGCGGGAGTGAGAGAGACCCAGTACTTC. Translating it yields CASSQGLAGVRETQYF.

The chain is built from TRBV7-2 and TRBJ2-2; TRBD2 is a possible D gene (6 bases). The CDR3 covers 15 residues. Germline CDR1 and CDR2: SGHTA and FQGNSA. The germline V and J ends were trimmed by 2 bases and 6 bases, with 13 bases remaining between them. CDR3 sequence reads: CASSLQMVAAGELFF. CDR3 DNA: TGTGCCAGCAGCTTACAGATGGTAGCGGCCGGGGAGCTGTTTTTT.

This clonotype has only a few counts. This chain connects TRBV19 to TRBJ1-2; 7 bases line up with TRBD1. Germline CDR1 reads LNHDA; CDR2 reads SQIVND (reference sequence). The CDR3 contains 14 residues. Trimming took 3 bases from V and 4 from J; bases not matched to a gene: 5. In DNA form, the CDR3 reads TGTGCCAGTAGTATCCCGACAGGGAGCTATGGCTACACCTTC. This translates into CASSIPTGSYGYTF.

V and J are TRBV7-2 and TRBJ1-3, with 7 positions matching TRBD1. The ends lost 4 bases at V and 7 bases at J; junction bases unmatched: 7. The germline V gene has CDR1 SGHTA and CDR2 FQGNSA. This CDR3 spans 14 amino acids. CDR3 loop: CASSSQGVQNTIYF. The DNA of the CDR3 is TGTGCCAGCAGCTCGCAGGGGGTCCAGAACACCATATATTTT.

The table lists this clonotype with a few counts. The chain combines TRBV24-1 with TRBJ2-1; the D is unclear. Trimming shortened V by 1 base and J by 0 bases, and 9 bases separated the two germline ends. The CDR3 sequence is 16 residues long. The germline CDR1 and CDR2 sequences are KGHDR and SFDVKD. CDR3 DNA: TGTGCCACCAGTGATTTCCTTGCTAGCTCCTACAATGAGCAGTTCTTC. It codes for CATSDFLASSYNEQFF.

V is TRBV27 and J is TRBJ1-1; 9 bases are a match to TRBD1. CDR3 size: 15 residues. Losses at the gene ends were 0 bases for V and 6 bases for J; bases not matched to a gene: 5. CDR1 is MNHEY and CDR2 is SMNVEV in the germline V gene (reference sequence). CDR3 sequence: CASSLSTGTGSEAFF. The CDR3, as DNA: TGTGCCAGCAGTTTATCGACCGGGACAGGGTCTGAAGCTTTCTTT.

The chain carries TRBV7-9 and TRBJ2-3; D ambiguous. The CDR3 totals 12 residues. Germline V lookup: CDR1 SEHNR, CDR2 FQNEAQ (reference sequence). The germline V and J ends were trimmed by 3 bases and 7 bases, with 8 bases remaining between them. CDR3 in amino acids: CASSFNTNTQYF. The CDR3 bases are TGTGCCAGCAGCTTCAACACGAATACGCAGTATTTT.

The genes are TRBV18 and TRBJ2-5, with 7 bases identical to TRBD1. CDR1 and CDR2 (germline): KGHSH, LQKENI. CDR3 size: 16 residues. V shed 5 bases, J shed 5 bases, and the junction held 14 bases outside the gene matches. The CDR3 region is CASSSDRVRFGETQYF. Written as DNA, the CDR3 is TGTGCCAGCTCATCCGACAGGGTCCGTTTTGGGGAGACCCAGTACTTC.

There are a few counts of this clonotype. This chain connects TRBV6-5 to TRBJ1-2; D is ambiguous. Germline-derived CDR1 and CDR2 are MNHEY and SVGAGI. This CDR3 has 13 amino acids. Trimming stripped 0 bases from V and 7 bases from J, with 9 bases between. In DNA, the CDR3 is TGTGCCAGCAGTTACTCGATTAGTGGTGGCTACACCTTC. This translates into CASSYSISGGYTF.

This clonotype was found a few times. The chain joins TRBV19 to TRBJ2-6, with 8 bases lining up with TRBD1. Per the germline V gene, CDR1 is LNHDA and CDR2 is SQIVND (reference sequence). CDR3 length equals 21 residues. V was clipped by 5 bases and J by 0 bases; unmatched bases: 18. CDR3 sequence reads: CASSFNTRGQAGSSGANVLTF. CDR3 nucleotide sequence: TGTGCCAGTAGTTTCAATACCAGGGGGCAGGCCGGTAGCTCTGGGGCCAACGTCCTGACTTTC.

The chain uses TRBV3-1 and TRBJ1-1, with 8 bases that match TRBD1. The CDR3 contains 17 residues. The V segment lost 1 base and the J segment 3 bases; nucleotides outside the gene matches: 10. Germline V lookup: CDR1 LGHDT, CDR2 YNNKEL (reference sequence). The CDR3 loop is CASSQGGRGLEDTEAFF. DNA for the CDR3: TGTGCCAGCAGCCAAGGGGGCAGGGGGCTAGAGGACACTGAAGCTTTCTTT. Drawing the rest from reference TRBV3-1 and TRBJ1-1, the complete variable domain is DTAVSQTPKYLVTQMGNDKSIKCEQNLGHDTMYWYKQDSKKFLKIMFSYNNKELIINETVPNRFSPKSPDKAHLNLHINSLELGDSAVYFCASSQGGRGLEDTEAFFGQGTRLTVV.

The rearrangement joins TRBV24-1 to TRBJ1-6; no reliable D call. CDR1 is KGHDR, CDR2 SFDVKD, per germline. The CDR3 is made up of 13 amino acids. The V gene lost 5 bases and the J gene lost 7 bases, with 8 bases spanning the gap. The chain's CDR3 is CATSAPENSPLHF. The CDR3 DNA sequence: TGTGCCACCAGTGCCCCGGAGAATTCACCCCTCCACTTT.

This clonotype has only a few counts. The V call is TRBV6-2 or TRBV6-3, the J call TRBJ1-2, with 10 bases fitting TRBD1. Germline-derived CDR1 and CDR2 are MNHEY and SVGEGT. V dropped 6 bases and J dropped 4; count of bases not matched to a gene: 5. The CDR3 runs 14 residues. The CDR3 sequence is CASRGTGDPYGYTF. The CDR3 DNA sequence: TGTGCCAGCAGGGGGACAGGGGACCCCTATGGCTACACCTTC.